This T cell receptor (beta chain) was recorded in a study of post-analysis software for immune sequencing data. Study-wide results and limits: Multiple sclerosis was associated with a significant reduction in normalized Chao1 diversity relative to controls. Analysis by F measure revealed that same-batch samples clustered strongly together. About five TRBV segments (TRBV5-6, TRBV5-1 and TRBV20-1 among them) occurred more frequently in patients than in controls.

This CDR3 comprises 13 residues. TCR beta libraries were prepared from cDNA with unique molecular identifiers. Researchers reported roughly 0.5 million cDNA molecules coming from roughly 0.93 to 9.6 million T cells. TCRdb ran MiXCR on the PCR reads and lists one entry per CDR3 protein. The sample has under 900,000 distinct CDR3 sequences, 53% seen once. In the case of this clonotype: Its antigen is currently unknown.

This chain connects TRBV12-3 or TRBV12-4 to TRBJ2-5; D is undetermined. The DNA end favors TRBJ2-7, so the J call may be wrong. Sequencing was done on a sample of blood. The TCR sequence derives from a girl aged 5 to 17 with multiple sclerosis. CDR3 sequence reads: CASSRAFNYEQYF. The CDR3 DNA sequence: TGTGCCAGCAGCCGCGCGTTTAACTACGAGCAGTACTTC.